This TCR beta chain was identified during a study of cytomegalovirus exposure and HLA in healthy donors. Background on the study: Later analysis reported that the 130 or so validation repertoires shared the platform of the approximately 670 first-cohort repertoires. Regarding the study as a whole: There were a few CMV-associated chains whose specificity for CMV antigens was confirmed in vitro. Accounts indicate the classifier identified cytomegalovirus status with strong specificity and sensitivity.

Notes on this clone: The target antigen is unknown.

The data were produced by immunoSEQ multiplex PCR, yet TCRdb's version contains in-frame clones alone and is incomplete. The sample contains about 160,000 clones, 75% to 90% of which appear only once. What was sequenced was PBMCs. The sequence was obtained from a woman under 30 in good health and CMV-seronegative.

The CDR3, as DNA: TGTGCCAGCAGTTTAGGGACAGGGGGGGTTTACACTGAAGCTTTCTTT. It codes for CASSLGTGGVYTEAFF. This chain connects TRBV27 to TRBJ1-1; 11 bases agree with TRBD1. The CDR3 covers 16 residues. Germline CDR1 MNHEY, CDR2 SMNVEV (reference sequence). V trimming: 2 bases; J trimming: 3 bases; junction bases outside the gene matches: 5.